This TCR beta chain was obtained from a study of CD8+ T cells in alopecia areata. Study-wide background: Among treated patients, oral tofacitinib was administered at 5 to 10 mg twice daily. Patients remained on tofacitinib for 6 to 18 months and then went 6 months without it.

Following extraction, RNA underwent reverse transcription to cDNA, which served as the sequencing template. Sequenced by immunoSEQ multiplex PCR; TCRdb stores in-frame clones only, minus some. Among a few hundred thousand clones, 60% were seen once, and the ten largest hold around 0.84%. Documented treatment: oral pan-JAK inhibitor, 5-10 mg twice daily. Obtained from alopecia areata patients were lesional scalp punch biopsies along with peripheral blood. With respect to this clone: Its antigen is not identified.

Study-level points and caveats: Links between baseline CD8+ expansion and response need larger treated cohorts.

CDR3 length: 17 amino acids. V was shortened by 5 bases and J by 0 bases, with 20 bases between the two germline ends. Germline CDR1 and CDR2: LGHNA and YNFKEQ. V and J are TRBV4-2 and TRBJ2-7; a weak D match, TRBD1 (6 bases). The sequenced sample was CD4+ T cells sorted from blood, obtained around week 54, from a patient treated with tofacitinib. The sequence came from a human donor with alopecia areata. CDR3 coding DNA: TGTGCCAGCAGCTTCGGTTCGACAGGCAGAAGCTCCTACGAGCAGTACTTC. This encodes CASSFGSTGRSSYEQYF.